This is a list of T cell receptor beta chains from one sample in a study of blood T cell repertoires in COVID-19. The protocol was immunoSEQ multiplex PCR, while the TCRdb copy is restricted to in-frame clones and leaves out a portion. The repertoire holds some 200,000 clones, with over 70% as singletons. Sequencing used peripheral blood. Source of these receptors: a woman aged 70-85 years with acute or convalescent COVID-19. The CDR3 runs from the conserved cysteine through the conserved F or W. D genes are given only for firm matches. Only some rows state a clone size, as once, few, many or a class for expanded clones.

NA	TRBV5-1	NA	TRBJ2-1	TGCGCCAGCAGCTCAGACACACGTTACAATGAGCAGTTCTTC	CASSSDTRYNEQFF
NA	TRBV3-1/TRBV3-2	NA	TRBJ1-5	TGTGCCAGCAGCCAAGACGCGAGTAGCAATCAGCCCCAGCATTTT	CASSQDASSNQPQHF
NA	TRBV3-1/TRBV3-2	NA	TRBJ2-1	TGTGCCAGCAGCCATAGAGAGTTGAGGAATGAGCAGTTCTTC	CASSHRELRNEQFF
NA	TRBV3-1/TRBV3-2	NA	TRBJ2-5	TGTGCCAGCAGCCGCGGGCAAGAGACCCAGTACTTC	CASSRGQETQYF
NA	TRBV5-6	NA	TRBJ2-7	TGTGCCAGCAGCATTGGGGGGTACGAGCAGTACTTC	CASSIGGYEQYF
NA	TRBV7-3	NA	TRBJ2-3	TGTGCCAGCAGCTTAAAGTCGGGAGCGGGAGATACGCAGTATTTT	CASSLKSGAGDTQYF
TRBD2	TRBV11-3	NA	TRBJ2-1	TGTGCCAGCAGCCTGGGAGCGGGAGGAGGTGAGCAGTTCTTC	CASSLGAGGGEQFF
TRBD1	TRBV2	NA	TRBJ2-3	TGTGCCACCGGGACAGGGCTTGATACGCAGTATTTT	CATGTGLDTQYF
TRBD1	TRBV28	NA	TRBJ1-5	TGTGCCAGCAGTTCGCCCCGACAGGGGGACGGTCAGCCCCAGCATTTT	CASSSPRQGDGQPQHF
NA	TRBV24-1	few	TRBJ2-7	TGTGCCACCAGTGATCGCGTGAACTCCGAGCAGTACTTC	CATSDRVNSEQYF
NA	TRBV28	NA	TRBJ1-1	TGTGCCAGCAAAGACAGGCTTTGGGACACTGAAGCTTTCTTT	CASKDRLWDTEAFF
NA	TRBV19	few	TRBJ1-5	TGTGCCAGTAGTATTACCACGGGTGGCAATCAGCCCCAGCATTTT	CASSITTGGNQPQHF
TRBD2	TRBV7-9	NA	TRBJ2-2	TGTGCCAGCAGGACTTTAGCGGGAGAGTCGGCCGGGGAGCTGTTTTTT	CASRTLAGESAGELFF
NA	TRBV27	NA	TRBJ2-5	TGTGCCAGCAGCTGGACAGACCAAGAGACCCAGTACTTC	CASSWTDQETQYF
NA	TRBV5-5	NA	TRBJ1-5	TGTGCCAGCAGCTTTGCGGGGGAGGGTAGCAATCAGCCCCAGCATTTT	CASSFAGEGSNQPQHF
NA	TRBV6-5	NA	TRBJ2-3	TGTGCCAGCAGTTACCTCCCTAGCACAGATACGCAGTATTTT	CASSYLPSTDTQYF
NA	TRBV7-9	few	TRBJ1-3	TGTGCCAGCAGCTTAAACAGGCCCAGCTCTGGAAACACCATATATTTT	CASSLNRPSSGNTIYF
NA	TRBV20-1	NA	TRBJ2-5	TGCAGTGCTATAGTGGAGACCCAGTACTTC	CSAIVETQYF
TRBD2	TRBV3-1/TRBV3-2	NA	TRBJ2-1	TGTGCCAGCAGCCTAGGGACTAGCGGAAGAAATGAGCAGTTCTTC	CASSLGTSGRNEQFF
TRBD2	TRBV23-1	NA	TRBJ2-2	TGCGCCAGCAGTAAACTAGCGGGAGAAGGTAACGGGGAGCTGTTTTTT	CASSKLAGEGNGELFF
NA	TRBV28	NA	TRBJ1-1	TGTGCCAGCAGTTTAGTCTACACTGAAGCTTTCTTT	CASSLVYTEAFF
TRBD1	TRBV7-9	NA	TRBJ1-4	TGTGCCAGCAGCCGAGGACAGGGAGGAGAAAAACTGTTTTTT	CASSRGQGGEKLFF
NA	TRBV3-1/TRBV3-2	NA	TRBJ2-5	TGTGCCAGCAGCCAGGGCCCGTACCAAGAGACCCAGTACTTC	CASSQGPYQETQYF
NA	TRBV3-1/TRBV3-2	NA	TRBJ1-5	TGTGCCAGCAGCCCAGGAAAGCAGCCCCAGCATTTT	CASSPGKQPQHF
NA	TRBV6-5	NA	TRBJ1-3	TGTGCCAGCAGCCCCCCAGGGGTTGGAAACACCATATATTTT	CASSPPGVGNTIYF
TRBD2	TRBV5-5	once	TRBJ2-5	TGTGCCAGCAGCACTGGACTAGCGGGAGGGCAAGAGACCCAGTACTTC	CASSTGLAGGQETQYF
NA	TRBV19	NA	TRBJ2-7	TGTGCCAGTAGTATAGGGCGGAGGGGCGAGCAGTACTTC	CASSIGRRGEQYF
TRBD2	TRBV3-1/TRBV3-2	NA	TRBJ2-1	TGTGCCAGCAGCCAGGGACTAGCGGGATACTACAATGAGCAGTTCTTC	CASSQGLAGYYNEQFF
NA	TRBV6-5	NA	TRBJ1-5	TGTGCCAGCAGATTTGGGTGGAGGGAGCCCCAGCATTTT	CASRFGWREPQHF
NA	TRBV6-5	NA	TRBJ1-2	TGTGCCAGCCCGCCTAGTCATAACAGGGCCGTTGGCTACACCTTC	CASPPSHNRAVGYTF
TRBD1	TRBV11-2	NA	TRBJ1-2	TGTGCCAGCAGCTTCCTGGGACAGGGGGCGCGGTATGGCTACACCTTC	CASSFLGQGARYGYTF
TRBD2	TRBV29-1	few	TRBJ2-3	TGCAGCGAACCAGCGGGAGATGGGTCAGATACGCAGTATTTT	CSEPAGDGSDTQYF
NA	TRBV19	NA	TRBJ1-1	TGTGCCAGTAGTAGTTTCCAAATGAACACTGAAGCTTTCTTT	CASSSFQMNTEAFF
TRBD1	TRBV24-1	NA	TRBJ2-2	TGTGCCACCAGTGATTCGAGGACAGGGGGCTCGAGAACCGGGGAGCTGTTTTTT	CATSDSRTGGSRTGELFF
TRBD2	TRBV6-1	NA	TRBJ2-5	TGTGCCAGCAGTGCCCGACCCTTTAAACTAGCGGGAGGCCCTCAAGAGACCCAGTACTTC	CASSARPFKLAGGPQETQYF
NA	TRBV7-8	NA	TRBJ1-1	TGTGCCAGCAGCATTACAAGGAACACTGAAGCTTTCTTT	CASSITRNTEAFF
NA	TRBV27	once	TRBJ2-1	TGTGCCAGCAGTTCCCCTATAGGGAGCGATTCCTACAATGAGCAGTTCTTC	CASSSPIGSDSYNEQFF
TRBD1	TRBV7-2	NA	TRBJ2-7	TGTGCCAGCAGCTTAGGAGGCCAGGCCGGGACAGGGGGCTCCGAGCAGTACTTC	CASSLGGQAGTGGSEQYF
TRBD1	TRBV2	NA	TRBJ2-5	TGTGCCAGCAGTTATCTTGAGACAGGGGTTGAGACCCAGTACTTC	CASSYLETGVETQYF
NA	TRBV7-2	NA	TRBJ1-1	TGTGCCAGCAGCTTTCGATCGACACGATTGAACACTGAAGCTTTCTTT	CASSFRSTRLNTEAFF
TRBD1	TRBV3-1/TRBV3-2	NA	TRBJ1-4	TGTGCCAGCAGCCGGGACAGGGGGAGCGAAAAACTGTTTTTT	CASSRDRGSEKLFF
TRBD1	TRBV7-8	once	TRBJ1-5	TGTGCCAGCAGCCCGACAGGGGGCAATCAGCCCCAGCATTTT	CASSPTGGNQPQHF
TRBD2	TRBV13	few	TRBJ2-7	TGTGCCAGCAGCTATAGGGGAGGGCCCCCCTACGAGCAGTACTTC	CASSYRGGPPYEQYF
TRBD2	TRBV10-3	once	TRBJ2-3	TGTGCCATCAGTGGGGGCGGGAGTTTCGTAGATACGCAGTATTTT	CAISGGGSFVDTQYF
TRBD2	TRBV20-1	NA	TRBJ2-1	TGCAGTGCTAGTTCCCAGGTCGGAGCGGGAGGGAACAATGAGCAGTTCTTC	CSASSQVGAGGNNEQFF
TRBD1	TRBV19	few	TRBJ1-5	TGTGCCAGTAGTATAGTACCCCCGGGACAGGGGTTTCCCTTTGGCAATCAGCCCCAGCATTTT	CASSIVPPGQGFPFGNQPQHF
TRBD2	TRBV3-1/TRBV3-2	once	TRBJ2-7	TGTGCCAGCAGCCCCCATGGACTAGCGGGCCCCTACGAGCAGTACTTC	CASSPHGLAGPYEQYF